This TCR beta chain was identified during a study of CD8 T cells in ankylosing spondylitis. Study-level points and caveats: Some motif variants had been reported before (in reactive arthritis synovial fluid and blood). A CD8+ phenotype characterized the disease-linked clones, which were relatively rare in peripheral blood. Several highly homologous variants made up a TCR beta motif, and this motif appeared characteristic of ankylosing spondylitis blood. Matched ankylosing spondylitis synovial fluid reportedly contained a significantly enriched population of disease-linked clones.

This clonotype showed up just once. No antigen is known for it. The CDR3 covers 13 residues. CDR1 and CDR2 (germline): LNHNV, YYDKDF (reference sequence). V was pared by 3 bases and J by 3 bases, with 8 bases between. TCRdb reprocessed the 5' RACE reads with MiXCR, giving one entry per CDR3 protein. The repertoire holds approximately 400,000 distinct CDR3 sequences, with 26% as singletons. The receptor was isolated from a male donor with ankylosing spondylitis. The chain uses TRBV15 and TRBJ2-5, with D tentatively TRBD1 (5 bases). Sample: blood, either unsorted or a sorted T cell fraction (not recorded which). The chain's CDR3 is CATSRTAEETQYF. The CDR3, as DNA: TGTGCCACCAGCAGGACAGCCGAAGAGACCCAGTACTTC. The entire variable domain, with the rest obtained from reference TRBV15 and TRBJ2-5, is as follows: DAMVIQNPRYQVTQFGKPVTLSCSQTLNHNVMYWYQQKSSQAPKLLFHYYDKDFNNEADTPDNFQSRRPNTSFCFLDIRSPGLGDTAMYLCATSRTAEETQYFGPGTRLLVL.